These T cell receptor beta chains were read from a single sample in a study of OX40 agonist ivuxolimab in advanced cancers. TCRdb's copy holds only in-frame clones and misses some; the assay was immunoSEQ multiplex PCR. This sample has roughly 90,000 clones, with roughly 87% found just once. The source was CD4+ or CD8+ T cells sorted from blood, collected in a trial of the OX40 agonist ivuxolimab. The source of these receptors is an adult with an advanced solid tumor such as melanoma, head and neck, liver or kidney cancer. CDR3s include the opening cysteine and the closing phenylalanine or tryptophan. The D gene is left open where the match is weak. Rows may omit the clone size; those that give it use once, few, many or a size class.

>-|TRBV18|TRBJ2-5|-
TGTGCCAGCTCACCAACTCCTGGGGAGACCCAGTACTTC
CASSPTPGETQYF
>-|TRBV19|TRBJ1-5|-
TGTGCCAGTAGTTCCCAGGACGCCCAAAATAGCAATCAGCCCCAGCATTTT
CASSSQDAQNSNQPQHF
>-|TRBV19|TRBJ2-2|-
TGTGCCAGTAGAGGGGCCGGGGAGCTGTTTTTT
CASRGAGELFF
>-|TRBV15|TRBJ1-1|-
TGTGCCACCAGCAGACAGGAATTGAACACTGAAGCTTTCTTT
CATSRQELNTEAFF
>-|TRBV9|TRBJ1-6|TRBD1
TGTGCCAGCAGCGTCGGGACAGGAAATTCACCCCTCCACTTT
CASSVGTGNSPLHF
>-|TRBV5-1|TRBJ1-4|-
TGCGCCAGCAGCTTGGTCGGTCCGGGGTATGCAACTAATGAAAAACTGTTTTTT
CASSLVGPGYATNEKLFF
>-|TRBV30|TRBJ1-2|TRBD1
TGTGCCTGGAATGGACAGGCCCTCGGGGGCTACACCTTC
CAWNGQALGGYTF
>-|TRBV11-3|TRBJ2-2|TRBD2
TGTGCCAGCAGCCTGGGACTAGCGGACACCGGGGAGCTGTTTTTT
CASSLGLADTGELFF
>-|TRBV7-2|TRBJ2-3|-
TGTGCCAGCAGCTCGCAGGTGGGGGCAGTGTCCACAGATACGCAGTATTTT
CASSSQVGAVSTDTQYF
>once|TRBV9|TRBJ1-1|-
TGTGCCAGCAGCTCATCCACCGGAGGCACGAACACTGAAGCTTTCTTT
CASSSSTGGTNTEAFF
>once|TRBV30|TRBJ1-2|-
TGTGCCTGGAGGTTGATGGACGGCTATGGCTACACCTTC
CAWRLMDGYGYTF
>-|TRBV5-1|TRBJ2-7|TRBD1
TGCGCCAGCAGCTTGGTAAGGGGGCCCTACGAGCAGTACTTC
CASSLVRGPYEQYF
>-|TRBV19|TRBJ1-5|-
TGTGCCAGTAGACTAAGGGGTCCCAATCAGCCCCAGCATTTT
CASRLRGPNQPQHF
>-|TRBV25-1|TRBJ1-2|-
TGTGCCAGCAGTGAATCTGTCCGCAGGGGATATGGTGGCTACACCTTC
CASSESVRRGYGGYTF
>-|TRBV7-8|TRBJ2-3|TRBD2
TGTGCCAGCAGTCACCGGACTAGCGGGAGATCAGATACGCAGTATTTT
CASSHRTSGRSDTQYF
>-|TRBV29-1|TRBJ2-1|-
TGCAGCGTTGCTGAGGGTTTGGATGAGCAGTTCTTC
CSVAEGLDEQFF
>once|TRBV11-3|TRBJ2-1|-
TGTGCCAGCAGCTTAGGGGGGGAGCAGTTCTTC
CASSLGGEQFF
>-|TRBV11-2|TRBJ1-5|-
TGTGCCAGCAGCTTAGAGGGGGGCGAAAAGCCCCAGCATTTT
CASSLEGGEKPQHF
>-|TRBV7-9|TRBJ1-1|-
TGTGCCAGCAGCTCCTTATGGGGGGAAACTGAAGCTTTCTTT
CASSSLWGETEAFF
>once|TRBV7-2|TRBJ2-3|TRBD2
TGTGCCAGCAGCCCGGGAGCGGGGGGGGATACGCAGTATTTT
CASSPGAGGDTQYF
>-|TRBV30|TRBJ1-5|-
TGTGCCTGGAGTCGGCAGAGCAATCAGCCCCAGCATTTT
CAWSRQSNQPQHF
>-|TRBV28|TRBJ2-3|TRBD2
TGTGCCAGCAGCCCCAGGAGCGGGGGAGGCACAGATACGCAGTATTTT
CASSPRSGGGTDTQYF
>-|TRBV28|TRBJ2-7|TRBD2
TGTGCCAGCAGTCTTATAGCGGGGGGGAACTCCTACGAGCAGTACTTC
CASSLIAGGNSYEQYF